This TCR beta chain is from a study of human T cells and chemical hapten exposure. Findings and caveats of the study: It should be noted that donors had alopecia, so their immune response may differ from healthy people's. Higher patch test scores went with higher counts of PT1 expanded TCRs.

Individual cDNA molecules received unique molecular identifiers in the library. TCRdb ran MiXCR on the RACE reads and lists one entry per CDR3 protein. The table records about 190,000 distinct CDR3 sequences, under 25% of them present only once. Documented time point: patch test 3, about 24 weeks after DPC sensitization. The treatment was: therapeutic diphenylcyclopropenone sensitization with weekly scalp DPC. This clonotype was seen only a few times. The antigen is unknown. The material was whole blood, obtained in connection with sensitization to the hapten diphenylcyclopropenone (DPC). This clonotype was obtained from a woman aged 35 to 49 with alopecia areata. Some clones in this sample may be carry-over from other donors' samples.

The DNA of the CDR3 is TGTGCCAGCAGGACAGAGAACTATGGCTACACCTTC. Protein sequence: CASRTENYGYTF. This chain links TRBV2 with TRBJ1-2; maybe TRBD1 (5 bases). This CDR3 has 12 amino acids. Germline V gene data show CDR1 as SNHLY and CDR2 as FYNNEI. With 6 bases removed from V and 2 bases from J, the gap between germline ends came to 7 bases.